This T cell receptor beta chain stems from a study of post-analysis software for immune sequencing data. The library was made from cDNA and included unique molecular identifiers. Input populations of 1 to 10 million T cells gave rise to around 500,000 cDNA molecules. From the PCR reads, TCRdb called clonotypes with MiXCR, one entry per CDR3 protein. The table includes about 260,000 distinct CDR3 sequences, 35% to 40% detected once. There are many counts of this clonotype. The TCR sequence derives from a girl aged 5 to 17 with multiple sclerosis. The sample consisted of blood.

As DNA, the CDR3 is TGTGCCAGCAGCATTTACGGGACAGGGGAAGGTAAAGAAAAACTGTTTTTT. This codes for CASSIYGTGEGKEKLFF. The V gene is TRBV7-9, the J gene TRBJ1-4; 10 bases match TRBD1. Germline lookup yields CDR1 SEHNR and CDR2 FQNEAQ (reference sequence). The CDR3 covers 17 residues. V trimming: 5 bases; J trimming: 8 bases; junction bases outside the gene matches: 14.